This T cell receptor beta chain comes out of a study of cytomegalovirus exposure and HLA in healthy donors. On the study more broadly: The 100 million to 140 million unique TCR beta sequences, from roughly 170 million T cells, were found by an earlier analysis.

General study results and limits: By a later analysis, the bulk of CMV-associated TCR beta chains appeared HLA-restricted. The authors considered a cluster of highly shared sequence variants likely to be a sequencing artifact.

The ends lost 0 bases at V and 5 bases at J; junction bases unmatched: 0. The CDR3 length is 13 residues. Germline lookup yields CDR1 SGHVS and CDR2 FQNEAQ. This clone has more than one count but fewer than ten. Its antigen is currently unknown. PCR used 60 Vbeta primers and 13 Jbeta primers. Sequenced by immunoSEQ multiplex PCR; TCRdb stores in-frame clones only, minus some. The table includes fewer than 45,000 clones, 75% to 90% detected once. The rearrangement uses TRBV7-8 and TRBJ1-1, with 7 bases that match TRBD1. The clonotype originates from a male donor in good health and CMV-seronegative. Specimen: PBMCs. The chain's CDR3 is CASSLATGTEAFF. In DNA form, the CDR3 reads TGTGCCAGCAGCTTAGCGACAGGGACTGAAGCTTTCTTT.